These 17 T cell receptor beta chains originate from one sample sequenced in a study of OX40 agonist ivuxolimab in advanced cancers. Method: immunoSEQ multiplex PCR; TCRdb's copy keeps in-frame clones and lacks some. The repertoire consists of about 42,000 clones, with 86% occurring once and the leading ten covering around 14%. The material sequenced was CD4+ or CD8+ T cells sorted from blood, taken in a trial of the OX40 agonist ivuxolimab. The receptors derive from an adult with an advanced solid tumor such as melanoma, head and neck, liver or kidney cancer.

The chain carries TRBV27 and TRBJ1-1; D unclear. Germline V gene data show CDR1 as MNHEY and CDR2 as SMNVEV (reference sequence). The CDR3 has 14 amino acids. V was shortened by 2 bases and J by 3 bases, with 10 bases between the two germline ends. CDR3 DNA: TGTGCCAGCAGTTTAGGGTCCGAGTACACTGAAGCTTTCTTT. Its translation is CASSLGSEYTEAFF.

V usage is TRBV9 and J usage is TRBJ1-4; D uncertain. This CDR3 has 15 residues. Trimming stripped 0 bases from V and 8 bases from J, with 14 bases between. Germline CDR1 SGDLS, CDR2 YYNGEE. The CDR3 DNA reads TGTGCCAGCAGCGTAGGGACTCTTGGAGGGGAAAAACTGTTTTTT. This gives the protein CASSVGTLGGEKLFF.

The gene calls are TRBV29-1 and TRBJ1-2; D is unresolved. The CDR3 length is 11 residues. V lost 5 bases to trimming and J lost 7 bases, with 11 bases between them. The germline gives CDR1 SQVTM, CDR2 ANQGSEA. The CDR3 protein is CSVLLLAGYTF. The CDR3 DNA sequence: TGCAGCGTTCTGTTGCTGGCTGGCTACACCTTC.

This chain links TRBV30 with TRBJ1-2, with TRBD1 matching over 11 bases. V shed 7 bases, J shed 0 bases, and the junction held 13 bases outside the gene matches. CDR1 is GTSNPN, CDR2 SVGIG, per germline (reference sequence). CDR3 length: 17 amino acids. The CDR3 reads CASKEPWTGGTNYGYTF. CDR3 nucleotide sequence: TGTGCCTCCAAGGAACCTTGGACAGGGGGCACTAACTATGGCTACACCTTC. The full variable domain, its missing parts supplied by reference TRBV30 and TRBJ1-2, is SQTIHQWPATLVQPVGSPLSLECTVEGTSNPNLYWYRQAAGRGLQLLFYSVGIGQISSEVPQNLSASRPQDRQFILSSKKLLLSDSGFYLCASKEPWTGGTNYGYTFGSGTRLTVV.

This chain links TRBV14 with TRBJ1-6; tentatively, D is TRBD1 (5 bases). Trimming stripped 8 bases from V and 9 bases from J, with 20 bases between. This CDR3 is 15 amino acids long. The germline CDR1 and CDR2 sequences are SGHDN and FVKESK. CDR3 in DNA: TGTGCCAGCTCCCCTATCGGGGGGGTAAGTTCACCCCTCCACTTT. Protein product: CASSPIGGVSSPLHF.

This clone was detected once. The rearrangement joins TRBV21-1 to TRBJ1-5; the D call in the table, TRBD1, was not verified against the DNA. TRBV21-1 is a pseudogene segment. The CDR3 loop spans 17 amino acids. The DNA for the CDR3 is TGTGCCAGCAGCAAAGGAGGGGACAGGGGGCCTCGGCAGCCCCAGCATTTT. Encoded protein: CASSKGGDRGPRQPQHF.

This chain uses TRBV19 with TRBJ1-5; possibly TRBD1 for D (6 bases). Germline CDR1 and CDR2: LNHDA and SQIVND (reference sequence). The CDR3 is made up of 14 amino acids. V was cut by 1 base and J by 6 bases, with 10 bases left in between. This CDR3 reads CASSIAGDGQPQHF. In DNA, the CDR3 is TGTGCCAGTAGTATAGCAGGGGATGGTCAGCCCCAGCATTTT.

The chain recombines TRBV28 with TRBJ1-2; TRBD1 matches 8 bases. V was pared by 3 bases and J by 4 bases, with 4 bases of the junction left unmatched. Germline V gene data show CDR1 as MDHEN and CDR2 as SYDVKM. The CDR3 runs to 14 residues. CDR3 region: CASSLAGGFYGYTF. CDR3 DNA: TGTGCCAGCAGTTTGGCAGGGGGCTTCTATGGCTACACCTTC.

This chain links TRBV10-1 with TRBJ2-3, with TRBD2 matching 8 bases. In germline, CDR1 is WNHNN, CDR2 SYGVQD (reference sequence). Trimming removed 4 bases from V and 0 bases from J; junction bases left unmatched: 9. The CDR3 spans 17 residues. As DNA, the CDR3 is TGCGCCAGCAGTGGCCCTATAGAGCGGGGGAGCACAGATACGCAGTATTTT. Translated, it gives CASSGPIERGSTDTQYF.

The CDR3 nucleotides are TGTGCCAGTAGTTGGGGACTAGCGGGATTGGAAAACATTCAGTACTTC. This translates into CASSWGLAGLENIQYF. The gene calls are TRBV19 and TRBJ2-4; TRBD2 agrees at 13 bases. Unmatched junction bases numbered 6, after V lost 5 bases and J lost 5 bases. The CDR3 loop spans 16 amino acids. Germline CDR1 is LNHDA and CDR2 is SQIVND (reference sequence).

This clone was counted once. The V call is TRBV4-1, the J call TRBJ2-7, with D tentatively TRBD1 (6 bases). The CDR3 totals 15 residues. The V and J ends lost 3 bases and 5 bases respectively, with 17 bases between them. Germline CDR1 MGHRA, CDR2 YSYEKL. CDR3 residues: CASSQAHREVHEQYF. CDR3 coding DNA: TGCGCCAGCAGCCAGGCCCACAGGGAAGTACACGAGCAGTACTTC.

The chain joins TRBV27 to TRBJ2-7; D is unresolved. From germline, CDR1 is MNHEY and CDR2 SMNVEV (reference sequence). The CDR3 spans 13 residues. V lost 5 bases, J lost 1 base, and 9 bases lay in between. CDR3 region: CASSRYASYEQYF. CDR3 nucleotide sequence: TGTGCCAGCAGTCGGTACGCATCCTACGAGCAGTACTTC.

The J gene is TRBJ1-1, the V gene TRBV23-1, with a weak D call TRBD1 (6 bases). TRBV23-1 counts as an open reading frame of uncertain function. The CDR3 contains 15 residues. V lost 7 bases and J lost 0, with 15 bases in between. This CDR3 reads CASKGEGPMNTEAFF. For the CDR3, the DNA is TGCGCCAGCAAGGGGGAGGGACCGATGAACACTGAAGCTTTCTTT.

V and J are TRBV19 and TRBJ2-5; 7 nucleotides match TRBD2. The CDR3 has 13 amino acids. V trimming: 7 bases; J trimming: 2 bases; junction bases outside the gene matches: 4. Germline V gives CDR1 LNHDA, CDR2 SQIVND (reference sequence). CDR3 DNA: TGTGCCAGTAAAGGACTAGATCAAGAGACCCAGTACTTC. Encoded protein: CASKGLDQETQYF.

This chain connects TRBV30 to TRBJ2-7; D not certain. The CDR3 totals 13 residues. Trimming took off 3 bases at V and 2 bases at J, with 11 bases between the two ends. From germline, CDR1 is GTSNPN and CDR2 SVGIG (reference sequence). The CDR3 loop is CAWRGPPTYEQYF. CDR3 in DNA: TGTGCCTGGAGGGGTCCACCTACCTACGAGCAGTACTTC.

This clone appeared a single time. CDR3 in DNA: TGTGCCAGCAGCCAAGGCGTCGGTTCACCCCTCCACTTT. It yields the protein CASSQGVGSPLHF. V is TRBV4-2 and J is TRBJ1-6; D uncertain. The V gene's germline CDR1 is LGHNA and CDR2 YNFKEQ. Trimming removed 1 base at V and 9 bases at J, with 7 bases between. The length of the CDR3 is 13 residues.

The genes are TRBV4-1 and TRBJ2-2; no clear D gene. The CDR3 is made up of 12 amino acids. Trimming pared 1 base from V and 9 bases from J, leaving 6 bases between. The V gene's germline CDR1 is MGHRA and CDR2 YSYEKL. Here the CDR3 reads CASSQGGRELFF. DNA for the CDR3: TGCGCCAGCAGCCAAGGTGGCCGGGAGCTGTTTTTT.